This T cell receptor (beta chain) was recovered during a study of Ad26.COV2.S vaccination and SARS-CoV-2 variants. Background on the study: Administration of Ad26.COV2.S was intramuscular, either once or twice 56 days apart. General observations from the study: Analyses of TCR breadth and depth may have underestimated total T cell responses. Vaccinees reportedly had broad spike-specific CD8+ and CD4+ T cell responses.

Treatment reported: some 20 received Ad26.COV2.S at low or high dose, single or two shots; a few received placebo; per-sample allocation not given. Sampling was performed 63 days after the first vaccine or placebo injection. Wuhan-strain spike was delivered by a replication-incompetent Ad26 vector. Regarding this clone: Its specificity is not known.

Clones were sequenced by immunoSEQ multiplex PCR, and TCRdb holds only the in-frame ones, with some missing. The repertoire includes about 350,000 clones, around 84% of them detected once, and about 3.3% sits in the top ten. CDR1 SNHLY and CDR2 FYNNEI come from the germline V gene. V dropped 6 bases and J dropped 0; count of bases not matched to a gene: 1. This CDR3 region has 15 residues. The sequence came from a person aged 18-60 years who received the Ad26.COV2.S COVID-19 vaccine or a placebo. The rearrangement uses TRBV2 and TRBJ2-3; 12 bases are shared with TRBD2. The source was peripheral blood, collected in a trial of Ad26.COV2.S vaccine versus placebo. The CDR3 reads CASRGLAGSTDTQYF. DNA of the CDR3: TGTGCCAGCAGGGGACTAGCGGGTAGCACAGATACGCAGTATTTT.